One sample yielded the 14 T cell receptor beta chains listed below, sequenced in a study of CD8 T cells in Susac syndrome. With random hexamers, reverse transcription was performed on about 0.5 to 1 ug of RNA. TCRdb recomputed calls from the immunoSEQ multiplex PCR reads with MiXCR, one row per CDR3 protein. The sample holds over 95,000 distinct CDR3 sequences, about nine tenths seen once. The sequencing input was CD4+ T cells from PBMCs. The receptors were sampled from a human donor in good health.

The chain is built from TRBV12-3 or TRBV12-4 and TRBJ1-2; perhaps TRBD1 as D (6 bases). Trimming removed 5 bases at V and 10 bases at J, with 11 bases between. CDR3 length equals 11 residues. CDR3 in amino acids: CASSPRTVYTF. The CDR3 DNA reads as TGTGCCAGCAGTCCCAGGACAGTCTACACCTTC.

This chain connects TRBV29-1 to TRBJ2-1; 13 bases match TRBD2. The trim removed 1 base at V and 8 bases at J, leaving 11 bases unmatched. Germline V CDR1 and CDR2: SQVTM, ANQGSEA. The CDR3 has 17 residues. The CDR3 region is CSVEASGLAGVLDEQFF. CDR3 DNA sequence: TGCAGCGTTGAAGCCTCCGGACTAGCGGGAGTTCTAGATGAGCAGTTCTTC.

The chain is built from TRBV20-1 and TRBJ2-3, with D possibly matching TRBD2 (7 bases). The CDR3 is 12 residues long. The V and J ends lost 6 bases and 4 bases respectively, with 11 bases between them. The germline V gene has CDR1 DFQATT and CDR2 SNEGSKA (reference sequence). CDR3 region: CSARGLPDTQYF. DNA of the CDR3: TGCAGTGCCAGGGGACTACCAGATACGCAGTATTTT.

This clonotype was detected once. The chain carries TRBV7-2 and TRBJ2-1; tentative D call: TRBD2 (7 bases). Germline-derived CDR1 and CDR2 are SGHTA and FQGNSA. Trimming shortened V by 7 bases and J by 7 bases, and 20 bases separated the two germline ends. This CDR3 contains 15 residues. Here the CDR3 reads CASTQRRGGLNEQFF. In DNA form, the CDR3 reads TGTGCCAGCACCCAAAGAAGGGGGGGGTTGAATGAGCAGTTCTTC. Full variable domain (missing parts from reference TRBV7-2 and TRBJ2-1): GAGVSQSPSNKVTEKGKDVELRCDPISGHTALYWYRQSLGQGLEFLIYFQGNSAPDKSGLPSDRFSAERTGGSVSTLTIQRTQQEDSAVYLCASTQRRGGLNEQFFGPGTRLTVL.

The CDR3 DNA is TGTGCCAGCAGCTCCGGGCGTCTAGCGGGAGGAAGGTCAGATACGCAGTATTTT. The encoded protein is CASSSGRLAGGRSDTQYF. The chain couples TRBV7-3 to TRBJ2-3, with 11 bases fitting TRBD2. CDR3 length: 18 amino acids. The V gene's germline CDR1 is SGHTA and CDR2 FQGTGA. The V segment lost 4 bases and the J segment 4 bases; nucleotides outside the gene matches: 13.

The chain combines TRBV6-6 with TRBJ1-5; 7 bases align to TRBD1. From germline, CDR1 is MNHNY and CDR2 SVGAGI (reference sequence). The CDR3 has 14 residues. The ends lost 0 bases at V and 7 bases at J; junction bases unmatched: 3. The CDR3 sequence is CASSYSTGKQPQHF. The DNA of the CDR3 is TGTGCCAGCAGTTACTCGACAGGGAAGCAGCCCCAGCATTTT.

CDR3: CASSSGFAASYF. The CDR3 DNA reads TGTGCCAGCAGCTCCGGGTTCGCGGCTTCGTACTTC. The rearrangement joins TRBV13 to TRBJ2-7, with D unresolved. This CDR3 spans 12 amino acids. V was cut by 4 bases and J by 12 bases, with 16 bases left in between. Germline-derived CDR1 and CDR2 are PRHDT and FYEKMQ (reference sequence).

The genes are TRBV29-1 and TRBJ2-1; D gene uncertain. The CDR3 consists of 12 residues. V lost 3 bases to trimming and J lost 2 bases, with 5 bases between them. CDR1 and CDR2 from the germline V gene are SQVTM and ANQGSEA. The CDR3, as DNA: TGCAGCGTTGAGGGGACCTACAATGAGCAGTTCTTC. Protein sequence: CSVEGTYNEQFF.

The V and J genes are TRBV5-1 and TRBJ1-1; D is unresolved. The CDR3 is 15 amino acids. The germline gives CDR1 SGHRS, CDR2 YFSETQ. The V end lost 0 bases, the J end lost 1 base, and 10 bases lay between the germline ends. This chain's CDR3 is CASSLATSGNTEAFF. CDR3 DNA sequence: TGCGCCAGCAGCTTGGCCACGTCGGGGAACACTGAAGCTTTCTTT.

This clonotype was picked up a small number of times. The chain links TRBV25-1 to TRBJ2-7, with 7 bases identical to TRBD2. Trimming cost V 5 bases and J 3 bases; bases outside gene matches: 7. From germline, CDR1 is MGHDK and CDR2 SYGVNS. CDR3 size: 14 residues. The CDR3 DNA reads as TGTGCCAGCAGTCTCCCGGGGGGATTCTACGAGCAGTACTTC. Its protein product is CASSLPGGFYEQYF.

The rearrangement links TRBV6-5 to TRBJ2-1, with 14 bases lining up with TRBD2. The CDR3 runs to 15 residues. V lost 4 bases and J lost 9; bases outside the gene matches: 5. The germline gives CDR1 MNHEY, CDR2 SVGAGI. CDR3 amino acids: CASSWTSGGMGEQFF. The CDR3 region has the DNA TGTGCCAGCAGTTGGACTAGCGGGGGGATGGGTGAGCAGTTCTTC.

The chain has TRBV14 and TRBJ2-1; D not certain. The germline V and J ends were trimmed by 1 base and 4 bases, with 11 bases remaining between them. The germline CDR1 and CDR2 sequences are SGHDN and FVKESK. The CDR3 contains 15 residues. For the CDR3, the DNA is TGTGCCAGCAGCCAAGGGTATTCCCCTTACAATGAGCAGTTCTTC. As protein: CASSQGYSPYNEQFF.

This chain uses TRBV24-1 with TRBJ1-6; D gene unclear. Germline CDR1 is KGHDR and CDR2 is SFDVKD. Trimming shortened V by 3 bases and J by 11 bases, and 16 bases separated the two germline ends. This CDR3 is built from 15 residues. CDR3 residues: CATSDTGQELPPLHF. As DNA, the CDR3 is TGTGCCACCAGTGATACTGGGCAGGAACTCCCACCCCTCCACTTT.

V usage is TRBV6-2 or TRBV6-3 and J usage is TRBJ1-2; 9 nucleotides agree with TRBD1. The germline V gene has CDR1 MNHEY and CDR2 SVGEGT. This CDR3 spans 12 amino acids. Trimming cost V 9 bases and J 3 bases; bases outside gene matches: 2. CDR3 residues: CASGQGHYGYTF. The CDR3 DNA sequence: TGTGCCAGTGGACAGGGGCACTATGGCTACACCTTC.